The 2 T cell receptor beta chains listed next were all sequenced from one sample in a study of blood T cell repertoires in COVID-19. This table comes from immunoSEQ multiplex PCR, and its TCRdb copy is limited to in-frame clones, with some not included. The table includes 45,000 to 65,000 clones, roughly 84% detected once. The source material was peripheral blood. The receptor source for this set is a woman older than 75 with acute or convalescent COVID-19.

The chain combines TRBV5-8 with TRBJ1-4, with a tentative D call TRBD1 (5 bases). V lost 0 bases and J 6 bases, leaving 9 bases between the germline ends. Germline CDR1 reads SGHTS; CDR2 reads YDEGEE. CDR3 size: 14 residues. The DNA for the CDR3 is TGTGCCAGCAGCTTGGGGGGGGTACATGAAAAACTGTTTTTT. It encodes CASSLGGVHEKLFF.

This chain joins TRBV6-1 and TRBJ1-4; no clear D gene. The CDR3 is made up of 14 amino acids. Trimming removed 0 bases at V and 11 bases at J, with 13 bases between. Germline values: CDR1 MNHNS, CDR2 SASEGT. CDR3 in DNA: TGTGCCAGCAGTGAAGCTCCCAGGAGCGGGAAACTGTTTTTT. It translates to CASSEAPRSGKLFF.